Listed below are T cell receptor beta chains from one sample, sequenced in a study of control samples from healthy donors and cancer patients. Only in-frame clones appear in the TCRdb table, and some are missing; sequencing was by immunoSEQ multiplex PCR. Of roughly 100,000 clones in the sample, roughly 89% were seen once. The sequencing input was PBMCs. The receptors stem from a man between 60 and 75 years old with lung cancer. The CDR3 runs from the conserved cysteine through the conserved F or W. The D gene is left open where the match is weak. Rows may omit the clone size; those that give it use once, few, many or a size class.

J gene	V gene	D gene	clone size	CDR3 protein	CDR3 DNA
TRBJ1-2	TRBV7-9	TRBD1	-	CASSLIGQAGYTF	TGTGCCAGCAGCTTAATAGGACAGGCGGGCTACACCTTC
TRBJ1-4	TRBV2	TRBD1	-	CASRGTVYNEKLFF	TGTGCCAGCAGGGGGACAGTGTATAATGAAAAACTGTTTTTT
TRBJ1-5	TRBV6-5	-	-	CASSRRQASGPQHF	TGTGCCAGCAGCCGAAGGCAGGCCTCGGGGCCCCAGCATTTT
TRBJ2-1	TRBV5-1	TRBD1	-	CASSPGTGGVSYNEQFF	TGCGCCAGCAGCCCCGGGACAGGGGGTGTCTCCTACAATGAGCAGTTCTTC
TRBJ2-3	TRBV18	-	-	CASSQNRVTGTDTQYF	TGTGCCAGCTCACAAAACAGGGTAACGGGCACAGATACGCAGTATTTT
TRBJ1-1	TRBV18	-	-	CASCRSLGDTEAFF	TGTGCCAGCTGCCGTTCCTTGGGAGACACTGAAGCTTTCTTT
TRBJ2-7	TRBV6-5	-	-	CASSLSLDWEQYF	TGTGCCAGCAGCCTATCTCTGGACTGGGAGCAGTACTTC
TRBJ2-7	TRBV6-5	-	-	CASSYSTRGRGYEQYF	TGTGCCAGCAGTTACTCGACCAGGGGACGAGGCTACGAGCAGTACTTC
TRBJ2-3	TRBV9	-	-	CASSVGGPQGTQYF	TGTGCCAGCAGCGTAGGGGGACCCCAGGGGACGCAGTATTTT
TRBJ1-1	TRBV10-3	-	-	CAISDSTMNTEAFF	TGTGCCATCAGCGACAGTACTATGAACACTGAAGCTTTCTTT
TRBJ1-2	TRBV14	-	-	CASSQVPGVRGYTF	TGTGCCAGCAGCCAAGTCCCAGGGGTGCGGGGCTACACCTTC
TRBJ1-2	TRBV6-5	-	-	CASSYTGTYGYTF	TGTGCCAGCAGTTACACAGGGACCTATGGCTACACCTTC
TRBJ1-5	TRBV7-2	TRBD1	once	CASSSQGANQPQHF	TGTGCCAGCAGCTCTCAGGGGGCTAATCAGCCCCAGCATTTT
TRBJ1-1	TRBV27	-	-	CASSIYLNTEAFF	TGTGCCAGCAGTATTTACCTGAACACTGAAGCTTTCTTT
TRBJ1-3	TRBV11-2	-	-	CASSLTLAGSSGNTIYF	TGTGCCAGCAGCCTTACCTTAGCGGGGAGCTCTGGAAACACCATATATTTT
TRBJ2-7	TRBV5-1	TRBD2	-	CASSNPGGSYEQYF	TGCGCCAGCAGTAATCCGGGAGGCTCCTACGAGCAGTACTTC
TRBJ2-3	TRBV6-5	-	-	CASSYRAGQDTQYF	TGTGCCAGCAGTTACCGGGCGGGGCAAGATACGCAGTATTTT
TRBJ1-2	TRBV7-9	-	-	CASRPGGADYGYTF	TGTGCCAGCCGACCAGGCGGGGCGGACTATGGCTACACCTTC
TRBJ1-3	TRBV18	-	-	CASSPSQTGNTIYF	TGTGCCAGCTCACCATCACAGACTGGAAACACCATATATTTT
TRBJ2-7	TRBV27	-	-	CASSPQEPYEQYF	TGTGCCAGCAGTCCCCAGGAGCCCTACGAGCAGTACTTC
TRBJ2-1	TRBV5-1	TRBD1	-	CASSTRTGGTYNEQFF	TGCGCCAGCAGCACCCGGACAGGGGGGACCTACAATGAGCAGTTCTTC
TRBJ1-5	TRBV29-1	TRBD1	once	CSVGQGGSNQPQHF	TGCAGCGTGGGACAGGGTGGTAGTAATCAGCCCCAGCATTTT
TRBJ2-1	TRBV27	TRBD2	-	CASSQRGSEQFF	TGTGCCAGCAGCCAGCGGGGGAGTGAGCAGTTCTTC
TRBJ1-4	TRBV6-5	-	-	CASSKHPKSEKLFF	TGTGCCAGCAGTAAACACCCAAAGAGCGAAAAACTGTTTTTT
TRBJ1-2	TRBV28	-	-	CASSYREISLGYTF	TGTGCCAGCAGTTACAGGGAAATTTCGTTGGGCTACACCTTC
TRBJ1-1	TRBV5-1	TRBD1	-	CASSLSRTGETEAFF	TGCGCCAGCAGCTTAAGCAGGACAGGGGAAACTGAAGCTTTCTTT
TRBJ2-1	TRBV5-1	-	-	CASSWGNEQFF	TGCGCCAGCAGCTGGGGCAATGAGCAGTTCTTC
TRBJ2-1	TRBV9	-	-	CASRRDSFYNEQFF	TGTGCCAGCAGGCGGGACAGCTTCTACAATGAGCAGTTCTTC
TRBJ1-5	TRBV7-8	TRBD1	-	CASGTGGVDQPQHF	TGTGCCAGCGGGACAGGGGGTGTTGATCAGCCCCAGCATTTT
TRBJ2-3	TRBV9	TRBD2	-	CASSVASPRVAGGFTDTQYF	TGTGCCAGCAGCGTAGCTAGCCCCAGGGTAGCGGGGGGCTTCACAGATACGCAGTATTTT
TRBJ2-5	TRBV7-8	TRBD2	-	CASSFSLTRGGETQYF	TGTGCCAGCAGCTTTTCCTTAACCCGGGGGGGAGAGACCCAGTACTTC
TRBJ1-3	TRBV9	-	-	CASSVYQGAGNTIYF	TGTGCCAGCAGCGTATACCAGGGCGCTGGAAACACCATATATTTT
TRBJ1-2	TRBV10-3	TRBD1	-	CAITPGTGGIGGYTF	TGTGCCATCACCCCCGGGACAGGGGGTATCGGAGGCTACACCTTC